This record covers a single T cell receptor (beta chain). This specimen belongs to a study of T cell changes during pregnancy in multiple sclerosis. The germline V gene has CDR1 MNHEY and CDR2 SMNVEV (reference sequence). V shed 3 bases, J shed 4 bases, and the junction held 4 bases outside the gene matches. The CDR3 extends over 16 amino acids. Method: immunoSEQ multiplex PCR; TCRdb's copy keeps in-frame clones and lacks some. The sample holds roughly 50,000 clones, 80% to 95% seen once. The sequence derives from a female donor with multiple sclerosis, enrolled in a pregnancy study. The gene calls are TRBV27 and TRBJ2-3; 13 bases match TRBD2. This specimen was CD4+ T cells from peripheral blood mononuclear cells, taken after pregnancy. CDR3 DNA: TGTGCCAGCAGTTTGGGACTAGCGGGATATTCAGATACGCAGTATTTT. The encoded protein is CASSLGLAGYSDTQYF.